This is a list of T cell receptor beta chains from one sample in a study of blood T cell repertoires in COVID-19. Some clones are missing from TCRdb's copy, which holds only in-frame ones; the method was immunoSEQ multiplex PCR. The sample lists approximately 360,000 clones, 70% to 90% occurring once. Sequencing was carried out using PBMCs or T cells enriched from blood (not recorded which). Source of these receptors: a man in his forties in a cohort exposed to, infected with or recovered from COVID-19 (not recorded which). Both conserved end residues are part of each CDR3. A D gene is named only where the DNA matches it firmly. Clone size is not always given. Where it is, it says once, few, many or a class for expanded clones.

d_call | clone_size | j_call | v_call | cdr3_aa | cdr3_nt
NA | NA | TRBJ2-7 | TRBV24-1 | CATSEPGTYEQYF | TGTGCCACCAGTGAGCCCGGGACCTACGAGCAGTACTTC
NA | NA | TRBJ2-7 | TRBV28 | CASSFRERQYF | TGTGCCAGCAGTTTTAGGGAGAGGCAGTACTTC
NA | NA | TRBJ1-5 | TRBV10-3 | CAISESTVNQPQHF | TGTGCCATCAGTGAGTCGACAGTCAATCAGCCCCAGCATTTT
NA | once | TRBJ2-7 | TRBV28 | CASSLSRVEQYF | TGTGCCAGCAGTTTGTCCAGGGTCGAGCAGTACTTC
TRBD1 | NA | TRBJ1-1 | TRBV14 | CASSQATGGRGTEAFF | TGTGCCAGCAGCCAAGCAACAGGGGGGAGAGGCACTGAAGCTTTCTTT
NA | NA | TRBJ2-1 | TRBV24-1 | CATSDSRLGSYNEQFF | TGTGCCACCAGTGATTCGAGGCTAGGCTCCTACAATGAGCAGTTCTTC
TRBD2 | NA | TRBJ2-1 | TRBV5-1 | CASSLALTSGRQQFF | TGCGCCAGCAGCTTGGCATTGACTAGCGGGAGGCAGCAGTTCTTC
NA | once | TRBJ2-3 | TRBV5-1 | CASSLGASTDTQYF | TGCGCCAGCAGCCTGGGCGCAAGCACAGATACGCAGTATTTT
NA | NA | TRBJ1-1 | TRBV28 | CASSSGTPNTEAFF | TGTGCCAGCAGTTCCGGGACTCCCAACACTGAAGCTTTCTTT
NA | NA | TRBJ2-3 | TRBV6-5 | CATASGDGSTDTQYF | TGTGCCACCGCCTCAGGGGACGGAAGCACAGATACGCAGTATTTT
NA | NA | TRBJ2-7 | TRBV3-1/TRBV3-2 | CASSAQTYEQYF | TGTGCCAGCAGCGCTCAGACCTACGAGCAGTACTTC
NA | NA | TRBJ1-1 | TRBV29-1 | CSVEVTRNTEAFF | TGCAGCGTTGAAGTCACAAGGAACACTGAAGCTTTCTTT
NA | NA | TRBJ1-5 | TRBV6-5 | CASSYSRGHQPQHF | TGTGCCAGCAGTTACAGTAGGGGCCATCAGCCCCAGCATTTT
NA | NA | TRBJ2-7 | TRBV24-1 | CATSEAGGRMKQYF | TGTGCCACCAGTGAAGCAGGGGGGCGTATGAAGCAGTACTTC
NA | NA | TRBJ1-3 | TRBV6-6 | CASRGDRNTIYF | TGTGCCAGCAGAGGGGACAGAAACACCATATATTTT
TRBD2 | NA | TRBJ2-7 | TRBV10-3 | CAISDGLADAYEQYF | TGTGCCATCAGTGACGGACTAGCGGACGCCTACGAGCAGTACTTC
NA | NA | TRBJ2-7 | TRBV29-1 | CSATVRGEQYF | TGCAGCGCCACCGTGAGAGGGGAGCAGTACTTC
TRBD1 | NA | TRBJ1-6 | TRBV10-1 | CASSDGQGGSPLHF | TGCGCCAGCAGTGACGGACAGGGTGGCTCACCCCTCCACTTT
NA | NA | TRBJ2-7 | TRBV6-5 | CASSYEDSSRYEQYF | TGTGCCAGCAGTTACGAAGACTCGAGCCGCTACGAGCAGTACTTC
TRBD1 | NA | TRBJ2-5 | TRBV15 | CATSIGTGDVETQYF | TGTGCCACCAGCATCGGGACAGGGGATGTAGAGACCCAGTACTTC
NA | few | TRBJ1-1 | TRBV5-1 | CASSSGGVLAEAFF | TGCGCCAGCAGCTCTGGTGGGGTGTTAGCGGAAGCTTTCTTT
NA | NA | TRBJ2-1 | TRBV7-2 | CASNRRAGPHNEQFF | TGTGCCAGCAACCGCCGTGCTGGGCCTCACAATGAGCAGTTCTTC
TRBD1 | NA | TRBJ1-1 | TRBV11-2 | CASSWTGVGTEAFF | TGTGCCAGCAGCTGGACAGGGGTGGGCACTGAAGCTTTCTTT
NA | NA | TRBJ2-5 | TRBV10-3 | CAISYGRDRETQYF | TGTGCCATCAGCTACGGGCGGGATAGGGAGACCCAGTACTTC
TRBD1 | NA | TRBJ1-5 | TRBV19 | CASSATDRGNNQPQHF | TGTGCCAGTAGTGCTACGGACAGGGGCAACAATCAGCCCCAGCATTTT
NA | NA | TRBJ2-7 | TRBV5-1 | CASAGQVGSYEQYF | TGCGCCAGCGCGGGGCAGGTCGGCTCCTACGAGCAGTACTTC
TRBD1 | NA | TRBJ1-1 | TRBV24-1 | CATRGQGNTEAFF | TGTGCCACCAGAGGACAGGGGAACACTGAAGCTTTCTTT
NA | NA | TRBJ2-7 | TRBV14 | CASSLMPMDSGLGQYF | TGTGCCAGCAGCCTAATGCCAATGGACAGCGGCCTGGGGCAGTACTTC
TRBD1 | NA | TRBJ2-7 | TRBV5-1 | CASSLQGASYEQYF | TGCGCCAGCAGCTTACAGGGGGCGTCCTACGAGCAGTACTTC
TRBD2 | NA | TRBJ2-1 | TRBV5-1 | CASSIRISGPSNEQFF | TGCGCCAGCAGCATAAGGATTAGCGGGCCGTCCAATGAGCAGTTCTTC
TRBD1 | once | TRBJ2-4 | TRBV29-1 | CSVGTGGRGNIQYF | TGCAGCGTCGGGACAGGGGGGAGGGGAAACATTCAGTACTTC
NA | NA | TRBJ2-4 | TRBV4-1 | CASSQVTGLAKNIQYF | TGCGCCAGCAGCCAAGTTACAGGGCTAGCCAAAAACATTCAGTACTTC